Given below is one TCR beta chain in context. Data came from immunoSEQ multiplex PCR; TCRdb stores just in-frame clones and leaves some out. Of roughly 13,000 clones listed, under 65% were seen once; the top ten hold roughly 17%. V shed 5 bases and J 2 bases; nucleotides not matched to a gene: 7. Per the germline V gene, CDR1 is SGHNT and CDR2 is YENEEA. CDR3 size: 15 residues. The treatment is: randomized to nivolumab then ipilimumab (arm A) or the reverse (arm B). No patient had prior DNA-damaging chemotherapy. This record belongs to a study of sequential checkpoint blockade in melanoma. About the study: After both sequences, patients received maintenance nivolumab.

This clonotype was sampled from a human donor with melanoma. The genes are TRBV11-3 and TRBJ2-7; 9 nucleotides line up with TRBD1. The sequencing used CD8+ T cells sorted from blood (inferred from file names), collected from a patient given nivolumab and ipilimumab in sequence. CDR3 region: CASSPGTGRAYEQYF. The CDR3 nucleotides are TGTGCCAGCAGCCCAGGGACAGGGAGAGCCTACGAGCAGTACTTC.